A single sample gave rise to the 5 T cell receptor beta chains below, sequenced in a study of response to subunit inactivated influenza vaccine. One entry per CDR3 protein, called by TCRdb with MiXCR from the RT-PCR reads. The sample lists around 170,000 distinct CDR3 sequences; over 8.5% were seen once. Source: CD8+ T cells sorted from PBMCs, taken roughly 24 months after vaccination. These receptors came from a man in his fifties or sixties who received an inactivated influenza vaccine.

This clonotype was seen only a few times. The chain is built from TRBV27 and TRBJ2-7; D is perhaps TRBD1 (6 bases). Germline assignment: CDR1 MNHEY and CDR2 SMNVEV (reference sequence). V lost 4 bases, J lost 2 bases, and 9 bases lay in between. The length of the CDR3 is 13 residues. The CDR3 DNA follows: TGTGCCAGCAGTTCACAGGGCACCTACGAGCAGTACTTC. Translation gives CASSSQGTYEQYF.

This rearrangement joins TRBV19 to TRBJ2-1; D perhaps matches TRBD2 (6 bases). Per the germline V gene, CDR1 is LNHDA and CDR2 is SQIVND (reference sequence). The CDR3 is 16 residues long. The V end was cut by 5 bases, the J end by 5 bases, with 19 bases between. The CDR3 DNA reads TGTGCCAGTAGTCCCCCCCAACGGGAGATAAACAATGAGCAGTTCTTC. Its translation is CASSPPQREINNEQFF.

CDR3 sequence: CASSFGFPTNEKLFF. DNA for the CDR3: TGTGCCAGCAGCTTTGGGTTCCCCACTAATGAAAAACTGTTTTTT. The rearrangement links TRBV5-6 to TRBJ1-4; D is unclear. CDR3 length equals 15 residues. Germline CDR1 is SGHDT and CDR2 is YYEEEE. Trimming removed 2 bases from V and 2 bases from J, with 10 bases in between. The full variable domain, its missing parts supplied by reference TRBV5-6 and TRBJ1-4, is DAGVTQSPTHLIKTRGQQVTLRCSPKSGHDTVSWYQQALGQGPQFIFQYYEEEERQRGNFPDRFSGHQFPNYSSELNVNALLLGDSALYLCASSFGFPTNEKLFFGSGTQLSVL.

This clonotype was counted a few times. The chain joins TRBV15 to TRBJ2-1; D remains unclear. This CDR3 is built from 15 residues. V lost 4 bases to trimming and J lost 0 bases, with 10 bases between them. Germline values: CDR1 LNHNV, CDR2 YYDKDF (reference sequence). The CDR3 DNA follows: TGTGCCACCAGCACAACATTTCGCTCCTACAATGAGCAGTTCTTC. Translating it yields CATSTTFRSYNEQFF.

The CDR3 loop reads CAISAIAGGPLNRYEQYF. For the CDR3, the DNA is TGTGCCATCAGTGCGATAGCGGGGGGACCCCTTAATAGGTACGAGCAGTACTTC. The chain links TRBV10-3 to TRBJ2-7, with 10 bases identical to TRBD2. Losses at the gene ends were 4 bases for V and 4 bases for J; bases not matched to a gene: 16. Germline V lookup: CDR1 ENHRY, CDR2 SYGVKD. The CDR3 spans 18 residues.